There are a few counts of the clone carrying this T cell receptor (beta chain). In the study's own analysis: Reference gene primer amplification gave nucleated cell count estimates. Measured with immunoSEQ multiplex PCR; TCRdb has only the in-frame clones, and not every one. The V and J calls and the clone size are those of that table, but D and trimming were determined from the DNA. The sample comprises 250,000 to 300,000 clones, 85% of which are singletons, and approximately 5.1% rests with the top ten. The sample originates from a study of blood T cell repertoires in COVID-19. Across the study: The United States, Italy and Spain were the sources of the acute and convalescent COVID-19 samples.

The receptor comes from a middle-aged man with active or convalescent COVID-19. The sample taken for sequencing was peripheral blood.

The CDR3 sequence is CASSPQPRQVEYF. CDR3 sequence (DNA): TGTGCCAGCAGCCCACAACCGAGACAGGTTGAGTACTTC. This chain links TRBV7-2 with TRBJ2-7, with D perhaps TRBD1 (6 bases). The CDR3 runs 13 residues. The germline V gene encodes CDR1 SGHTA and CDR2 FQGNSA. V was shortened by 5 bases and J by 11 bases, with 19 bases between the two germline ends.